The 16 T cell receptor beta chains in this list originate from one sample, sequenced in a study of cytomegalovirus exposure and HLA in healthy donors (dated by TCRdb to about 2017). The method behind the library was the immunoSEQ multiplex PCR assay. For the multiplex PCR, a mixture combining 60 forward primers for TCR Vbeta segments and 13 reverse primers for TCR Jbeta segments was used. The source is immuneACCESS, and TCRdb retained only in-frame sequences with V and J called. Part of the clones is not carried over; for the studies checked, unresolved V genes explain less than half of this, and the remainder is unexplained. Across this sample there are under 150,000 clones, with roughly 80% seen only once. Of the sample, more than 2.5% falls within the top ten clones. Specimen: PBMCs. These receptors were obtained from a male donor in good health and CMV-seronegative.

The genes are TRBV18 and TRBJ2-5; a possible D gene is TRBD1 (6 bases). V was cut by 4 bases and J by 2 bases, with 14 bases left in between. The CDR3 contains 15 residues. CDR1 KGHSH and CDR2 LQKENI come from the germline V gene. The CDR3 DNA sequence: TGTGCCAGCTCACTGGCAGGGGTCGGGCAAGAGACCCAGTACTTC. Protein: CASSLAGVGQETQYF.

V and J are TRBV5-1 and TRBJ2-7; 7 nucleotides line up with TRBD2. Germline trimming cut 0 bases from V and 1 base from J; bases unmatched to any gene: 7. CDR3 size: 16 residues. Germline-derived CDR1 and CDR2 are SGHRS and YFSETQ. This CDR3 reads CASSLAAGVMSYEQYF. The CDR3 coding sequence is TGCGCCAGCAGCTTGGCCGCGGGAGTGATGTCCTACGAGCAGTACTTC.

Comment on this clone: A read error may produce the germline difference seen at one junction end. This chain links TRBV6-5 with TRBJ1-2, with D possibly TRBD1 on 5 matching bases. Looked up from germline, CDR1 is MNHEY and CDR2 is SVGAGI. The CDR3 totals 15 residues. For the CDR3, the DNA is TGTGCCAGCAGTGACTCAGTGACAGTTTTCTATGGCTACACCTTC. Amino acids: CASSDSVTVFYGYTF.

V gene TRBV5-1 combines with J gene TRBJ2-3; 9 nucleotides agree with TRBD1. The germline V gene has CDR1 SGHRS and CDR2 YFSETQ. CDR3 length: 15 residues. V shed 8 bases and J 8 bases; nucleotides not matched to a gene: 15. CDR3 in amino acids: CASFTGTGNRITQYF. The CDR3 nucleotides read TGCGCCAGTTTTACCGGGACAGGGAATAGGATTACGCAGTATTTT.

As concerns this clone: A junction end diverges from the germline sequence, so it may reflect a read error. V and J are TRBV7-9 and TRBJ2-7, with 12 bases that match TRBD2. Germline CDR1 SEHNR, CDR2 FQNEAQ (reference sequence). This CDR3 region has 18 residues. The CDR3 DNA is TGTTCCAGCAGACCCCGCGCTAGCGGGAGGGGTGACTCCTACGAGCAGTACTTC. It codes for CSSRPRASGRGDSYEQYF.

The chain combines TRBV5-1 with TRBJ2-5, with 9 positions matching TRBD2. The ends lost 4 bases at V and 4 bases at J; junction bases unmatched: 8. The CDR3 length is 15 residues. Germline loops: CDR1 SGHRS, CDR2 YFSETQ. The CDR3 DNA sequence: TGCGCCAGCAGCCCTAGCGGGATAATCGGAGAGACCCAGTACTTC. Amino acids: CASSPSGIIGETQYF.

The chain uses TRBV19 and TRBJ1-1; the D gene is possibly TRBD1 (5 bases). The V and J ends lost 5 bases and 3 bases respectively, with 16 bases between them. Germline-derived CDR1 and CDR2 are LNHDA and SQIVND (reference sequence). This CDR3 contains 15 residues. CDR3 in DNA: TGTGCCAGTAGTGGTCGTTCGACAGTGGACACTGAAGCTTTCTTT. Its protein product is CASSGRSTVDTEAFF.

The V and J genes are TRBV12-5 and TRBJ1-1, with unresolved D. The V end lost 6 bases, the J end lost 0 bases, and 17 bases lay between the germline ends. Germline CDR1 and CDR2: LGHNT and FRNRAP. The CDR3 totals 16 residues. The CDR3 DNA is TGTGCTAGTGGCCGCGGGCTCCTGCCCGTGAACACTGAAGCTTTCTTT. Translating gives CASGRGLLPVNTEAFF.

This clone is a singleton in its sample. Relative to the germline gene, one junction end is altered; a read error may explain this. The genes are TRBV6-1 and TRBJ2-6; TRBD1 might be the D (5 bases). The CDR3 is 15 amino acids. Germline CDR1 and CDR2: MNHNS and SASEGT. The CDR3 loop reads CASKAINSGANGLTF. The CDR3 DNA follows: TGTGCCAGCAAAGCGATAAACTCTGGGGCCAACGGCCTGACTTTC.

The CDR3 sequence is CASSLDFGGGGYTF. The CDR3 DNA follows: TGTGCCAGCAGCTTGGATTTCGGAGGAGGTGGCTACACCTTC. The J gene is TRBJ1-2, the V gene TRBV5-6, with no clear D. Deletions cut 0 bases from V and 7 bases from J, with 13 bases between. Germline loops: CDR1 SGHDT, CDR2 YYEEEE. CDR3 length: 14 amino acids.

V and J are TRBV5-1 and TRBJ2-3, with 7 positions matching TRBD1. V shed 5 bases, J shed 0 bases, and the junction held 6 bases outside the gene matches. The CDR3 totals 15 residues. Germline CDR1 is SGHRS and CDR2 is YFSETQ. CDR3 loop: CASSMDRSSTDTQYF. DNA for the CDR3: TGCGCCAGCAGTATGGACAGGTCTAGCACAGATACGCAGTATTTT.

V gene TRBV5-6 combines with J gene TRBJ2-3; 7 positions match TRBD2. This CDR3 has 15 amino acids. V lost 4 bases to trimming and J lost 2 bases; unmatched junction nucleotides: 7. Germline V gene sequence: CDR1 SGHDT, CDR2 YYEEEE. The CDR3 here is CASSTYGGTTDTQYF. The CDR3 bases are TGTGCCAGCAGCACTTACGGGGGGACCACAGATACGCAGTATTTT. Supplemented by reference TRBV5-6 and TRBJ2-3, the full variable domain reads DAGVTQSPTHLIKTRGQQVTLRCSPKSGHDTVSWYQQALGQGPQFIFQYYEEEERQRGNFPDRFSGHQFPNYSSELNVNALLLGDSALYLCASSTYGGTTDTQYFGPGTRLTVL.

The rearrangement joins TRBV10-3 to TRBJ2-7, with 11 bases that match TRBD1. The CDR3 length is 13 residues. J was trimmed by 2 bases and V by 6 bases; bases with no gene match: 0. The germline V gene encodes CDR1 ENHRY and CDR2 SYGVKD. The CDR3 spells CAIRDRGPYEQYF. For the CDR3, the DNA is TGTGCCATCAGGGACAGGGGGCCCTACGAGCAGTACTTC.

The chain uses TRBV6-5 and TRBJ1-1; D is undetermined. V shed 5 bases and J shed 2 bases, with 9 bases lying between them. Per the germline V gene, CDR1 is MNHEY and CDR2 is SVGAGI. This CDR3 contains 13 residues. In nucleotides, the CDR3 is TGTGCCAGCAGTACCCTACCTAACACTGAAGCTTTCTTT. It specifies CASSTLPNTEAFF.

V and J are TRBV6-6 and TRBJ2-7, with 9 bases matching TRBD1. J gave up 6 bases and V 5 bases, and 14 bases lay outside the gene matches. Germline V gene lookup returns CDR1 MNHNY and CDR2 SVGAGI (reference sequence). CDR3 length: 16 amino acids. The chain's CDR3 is CASSPGTGNRRREQYF. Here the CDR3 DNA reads TGTGCCAGCAGTCCCGGGACAGGGAATAGGCGACGCGAGCAGTACTTC.

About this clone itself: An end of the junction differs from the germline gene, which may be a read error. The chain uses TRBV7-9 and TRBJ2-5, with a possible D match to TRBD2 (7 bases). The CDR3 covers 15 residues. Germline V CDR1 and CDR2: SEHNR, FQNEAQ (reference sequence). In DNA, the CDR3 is TGTTCCAGCAGCTTAAGGAAGGGGGGGCGAGAGACCCAGTACTTC. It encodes CSSSLRKGGRETQYF.